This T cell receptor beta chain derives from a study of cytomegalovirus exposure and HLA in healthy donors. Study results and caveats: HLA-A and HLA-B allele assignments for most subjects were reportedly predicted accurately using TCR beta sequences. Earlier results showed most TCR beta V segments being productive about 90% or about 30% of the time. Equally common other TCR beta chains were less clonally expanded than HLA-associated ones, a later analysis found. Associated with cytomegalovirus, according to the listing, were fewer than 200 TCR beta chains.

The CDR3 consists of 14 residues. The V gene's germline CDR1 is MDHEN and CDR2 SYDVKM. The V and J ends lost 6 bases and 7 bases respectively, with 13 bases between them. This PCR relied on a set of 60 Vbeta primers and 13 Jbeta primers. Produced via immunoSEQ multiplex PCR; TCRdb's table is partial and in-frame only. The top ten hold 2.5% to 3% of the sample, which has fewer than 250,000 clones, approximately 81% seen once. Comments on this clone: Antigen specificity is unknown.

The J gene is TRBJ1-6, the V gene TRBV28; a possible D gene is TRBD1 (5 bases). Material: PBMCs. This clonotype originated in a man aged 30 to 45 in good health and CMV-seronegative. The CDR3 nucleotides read TGTGCCAGCAGGCAAGGGACTTGGAATTCACCCCTCCACTTT. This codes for CASRQGTWNSPLHF. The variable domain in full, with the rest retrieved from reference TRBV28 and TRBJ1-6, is DVKVTQSSRYLVKRTGEKVFLECVQDMDHENMFWYRQDPGLGLRLIYFSYDVKMKEKGDIPEGYSVSREKKERFSLILESASTNQTSMYLCASRQGTWNSPLHFGNGTRLTVT.